The rows below give T cell receptor beta chains drawn from one sample of a study of CD8+ T cells in alopecia areata. Clones were read by immunoSEQ multiplex PCR, and TCRdb kept only the in-frame ones, dropping some. This sample carries more than 95,000 clones, about 60% of them seen once, and the ten largest clones take 2.8%. The sample was CD4+ T cells sorted from blood. The receptors come from a human donor in good health. Each CDR3 is given without its conserved first and last residue.

v_gene: TRBV5-4; len: 13; CDR3aa: ASSSGTLLSTEAF
v_gene: TRBV11-2; len: 15; CDR3aa: ASSLDGTRVGGYEQY
v_gene: TRBV25-1; len: 14; CDR3aa: ASSEIYSATNEKLF
v_gene: TRBV19; len: 11; CDR3aa: ASWQELGNEQF
v_gene: TRBV29-1; len: 10; CDR3aa: SASDRNTEAF
v_gene: TRBV29-1; len: 10; CDR3aa: SVIGTAYEQY
v_gene: TRBV30; len: 11; CDR3aa: AWGGQARQPQH
v_gene: TRBV2; len: 12; CDR3aa: ATIPDRGTDTQY
v_gene: TRBV29-1; len: 9; CDR3aa: SVESGGGYT
v_gene: TRBV27; len: 14; CDR3aa: ASSPRGAGGRSGQF
v_gene: TRBV6-5; len: 10; CDR3aa: ASSTGAKVLT
v_gene: TRBV5-1; len: 13; CDR3aa: ASSLLAGAVDTQY
v_gene: TRBV2; len: 12; CDR3aa: ASSGTRDNEKLF
v_gene: TRBV29-1; len: 12; CDR3aa: SVERTGGYNEQF
v_gene: TRBV29-1; len: 12; CDR3aa: SVVGPGGNTEAF
v_gene: TRBV27; len: 11; CDR3aa: ASRHRDGSPLH
v_gene: TRBV29-1; len: 11; CDR3aa: SVLRRGLETQY
v_gene: TRBV5-6; len: 10; CDR3aa: ASSRGTGGYT
v_gene: TRBV11-2; len: 15; CDR3aa: ASSPRTSGGAGDTQY
v_gene: TRBV29-1; len: 14; CDR3aa: SVGGGATSSYNEQF
v_gene: TRBV30; len: 11; CDR3aa: AWSVPGGQTQY
v_gene: TRBV5-1; len: 12; CDR3aa: ASSIRQGRHEQY
v_gene: TRBV19; len: 11; CDR3aa: ASGTSVQETQY
v_gene: TRBV29-1; len: 9; CDR3aa: SVGAGSKQY
v_gene: TRBV5-1; len: 10; CDR3aa: ASSLAGNGYT
v_gene: TRBV4-1; len: 12; CDR3aa: ASSQGRENEKLF
v_gene: TRBV4-1; len: 11; CDR3aa: ASSQGEGQPQH
v_gene: TRBV30; len: 11; CDR3aa: AWSPGQGVGYT
v_gene: TRBV30; len: 13; CDR3aa: AWSPASWGESPLH
v_gene: TRBV7-6; len: 12; CDR3aa: ASSSQGVGEKLF
v_gene: TRBV5-4; len: 12; CDR3aa: ASSPGTIQETQY
v_gene: TRBV29-1; len: 7; CDR3aa: SVEEKAF
v_gene: TRBV27; len: 12; CDR3aa: ASSSTDGYYGYT
v_gene: TRBV5-1; len: 14; CDR3aa: ASSLGASGGTDTQY
v_gene: TRBV29-1; len: 11; CDR3aa: SGTGRMGTEAF
v_gene: TRBV4-1; len: 15; CDR3aa: ASSQDRWGTTNTEAF
v_gene: TRBV5-6; len: 9; CDR3aa: ASSLSDEQF
v_gene: TRBV7-2; len: 14; CDR3aa: ASSLQIRGPLDTQY
v_gene: TRBV5-1; len: 13; CDR3aa: ASSWGDSLVTEAF
v_gene: TRBV7-9; len: 14; CDR3aa: ASSAGTSGVTDTQY
v_gene: TRBV1; len: 18; CDR3aa: TSSQDPRDSGGERWDEQF
v_gene: TRBV10-3; len: 12; CDR3aa: AISESTAGNTIY
v_gene: TRBV5-1; len: 14; CDR3aa: ASSEGGLSLEDEQF
v_gene: TRBV12-5; len: 11; CDR3aa: ASGLDPPPRKI
v_gene: TRBV30; len: 11; CDR3aa: AWSGQSNYGYT
v_gene: TRBV10-3; len: 12; CDR3aa: AISVGGSYNEQF
v_gene: TRBV7-9; len: 15; CDR3aa: ASSSMVQRVTYNEQF
v_gene: TRBV6-5; len: 14; CDR3aa: ASSYSAIPPGDTQY
v_gene: TRBV30; len: 11; CDR3aa: AWMSGANNEQF
v_gene: TRBV18; len: 13; CDR3aa: ASSQSTGSGNTIY
v_gene: TRBV25-1; len: 13; CDR3aa: ASSGRRGVNNEQF
v_gene: TRBV27; len: 11; CDR3aa: ASSSFRGTEAF
v_gene: TRBV6-4; len: 12; CDR3aa: ASSEGPGPYGYT